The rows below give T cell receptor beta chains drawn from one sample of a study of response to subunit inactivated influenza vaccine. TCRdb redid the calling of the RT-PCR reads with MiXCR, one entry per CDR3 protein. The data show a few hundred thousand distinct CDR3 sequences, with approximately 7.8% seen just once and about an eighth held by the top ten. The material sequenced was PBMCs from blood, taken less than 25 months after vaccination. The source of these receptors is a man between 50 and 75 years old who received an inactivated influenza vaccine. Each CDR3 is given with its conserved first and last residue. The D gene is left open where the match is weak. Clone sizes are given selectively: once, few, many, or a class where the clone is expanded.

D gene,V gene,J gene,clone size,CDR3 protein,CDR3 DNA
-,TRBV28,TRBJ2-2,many,CASSYSVGGPPNTGELFF,TGTGCCAGCAGTTATTCCGTCGGGGGGCCCCCGAACACCGGGGAGCTGTTTTTT
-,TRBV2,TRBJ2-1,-,CASSEALRGNEQFF,TGTGCCAGCAGTGAAGCGTTAAGGGGCAATGAGCAGTTCTTC
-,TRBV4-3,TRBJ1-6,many,CASSQDIQRSPLHF,TGCGCCAGCAGCCAAGATATCCAGCGTTCACCCCTCCACTTT
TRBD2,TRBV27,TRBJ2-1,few,CASSPIAGSSYNEQFF,TGTGCCAGCAGTCCAATAGCGGGTAGCTCCTACAATGAGCAGTTCTTC
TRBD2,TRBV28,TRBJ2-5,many,CASQPGGREETQYF,TGTGCCAGCCAACCGGGAGGGAGGGAAGAGACCCAGTACTTC
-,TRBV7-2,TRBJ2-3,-,CASIPSRQGRTDTQYF,TGTGCCAGCATACCCTCGCGGCAGGGGCGCACAGATACGCAGTATTTT
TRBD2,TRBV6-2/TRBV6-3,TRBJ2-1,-,CASSYWRSGTLGWNEQFF,TGTGCCAGCAGTTACTGGCGTAGCGGGACCCTCGGGTGGAATGAGCAGTTCTTC
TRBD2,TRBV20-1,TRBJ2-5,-,CSARDPRLAGNQLGETQYF,TGCAGTGCTAGAGATCCTCGGCTAGCGGGAAACCAACTTGGGGAGACCCAGTACTTC
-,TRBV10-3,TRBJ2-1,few,CAISEGQNYNEQFF,TGTGCCATCAGTGAGGGCCAGAACTACAATGAGCAGTTCTTC
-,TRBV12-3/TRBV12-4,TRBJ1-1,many,CASSPRRLAEAFF,TGTGCCAGCAGTCCTCGTCGGTTGGCTGAAGCTTTCTTT
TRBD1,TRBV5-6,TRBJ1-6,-,CASSFRDRGSPLHF,TGTGCCAGCAGCTTCCGGGACAGGGGTTCACCCCTCCACTTT
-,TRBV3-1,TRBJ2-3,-,CASSPMSSRPRDRRHTQYF,TGTGCCAGCAGCCCCATGTCGTCTCGCCCCAGGGACCGTAGGCATACGCAGTATTTT
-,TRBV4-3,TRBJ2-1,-,CASSQDPTGNNEQFF,TGCGCCAGCAGCCAAGATCCCACCGGCAACAATGAGCAGTTCTTC
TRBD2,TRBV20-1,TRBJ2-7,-,CSASSLAGGGPYEQYF,TGCAGTGCCAGTTCATTGGCGGGGGGAGGGCCCTACGAGCAGTACTTC
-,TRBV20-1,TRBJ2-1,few,CSARGGAESSYNEQFF,TGCAGTGCTAGAGGTGGGGCGGAAAGTTCCTACAATGAGCAGTTCTTC
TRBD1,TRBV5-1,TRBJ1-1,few,CASSSWTGSMNTEAFF,TGCGCCAGCAGCTCGTGGACAGGCTCCATGAACACTGAAGCTTTCTTT
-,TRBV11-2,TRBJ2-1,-,CATTTGNEQFF,TGTGCCACCACGACGGGTAATGAGCAGTTCTTC
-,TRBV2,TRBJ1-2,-,CASSRNDYGYTF,TGTGCCAGCTCAAGGAATGACTATGGCTACACCTTC
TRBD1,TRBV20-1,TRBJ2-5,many,CSAREGQKETQYF,TGCAGTGCTAGAGAGGGACAGAAAGAGACCCAGTACTTC
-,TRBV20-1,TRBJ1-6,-,CSARRGAAPNSPLHF,TGCAGTGCTAGACGGGGAGCGGCACCTAATTCACCCCTCCACTTT
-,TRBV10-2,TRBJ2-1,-,CASSEWADPNEQFF,TGCGCCAGCAGTGAATGGGCCGACCCCAATGAGCAGTTCTTC
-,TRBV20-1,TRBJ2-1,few,CSARPMSSYNEQFF,TGCAGTGCCCGTCCGATGAGCTCCTACAATGAGCAGTTCTTC
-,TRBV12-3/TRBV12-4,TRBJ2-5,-,CASSLVGQPTQYF,TGTGCCAGCAGTTTGGTAGGACAGCCCACCCAGTACTTC
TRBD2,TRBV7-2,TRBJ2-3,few,CASRPVAGASDTQYF,TGTGCCAGCAGACCTGTAGCGGGAGCGTCAGATACGCAGTATTTT
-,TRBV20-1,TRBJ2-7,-,CSAYGTSSYEQYF,TGCAGTGCATACGGGACAAGCTCCTACGAGCAGTACTTC
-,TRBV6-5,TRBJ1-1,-,CASSYLGREVTEAFF,TGTGCCAGCAGTTATTTGGGCAGGGAGGTCACTGAAGCTTTCTTT
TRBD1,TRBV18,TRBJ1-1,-,CASKYVRGRRGGGNTEAFF,TGTGCCAGCAAATATGTACGTGGGCGCCGCGGAGGGGGCAACACTGAAGCTTTCTTT
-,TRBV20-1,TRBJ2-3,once,CSASLQRTDTQYF,TGCAGTGCTAGTTTACAGCGCACAGATACGCAGTATTTT
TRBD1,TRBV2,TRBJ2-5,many,CASSRTTGNTQETQYF,TGTGCCAGCAGCCGAACGACAGGGAATACCCAAGAGACCCAGTACTTC
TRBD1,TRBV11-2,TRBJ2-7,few,CASSSPRQGPYEQYF,TGTGCCAGCAGCTCCCCCCGACAGGGGCCCTACGAGCAGTACTTC
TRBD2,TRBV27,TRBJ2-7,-,CATSGASWEQYF,TGTGCCACAAGCGGGGCCTCCTGGGAGCAGTACTTC
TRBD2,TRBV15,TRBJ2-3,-,CATSGQGLANTDTQYF,TGTGCCACCAGCGGACAGGGACTAGCGAACACAGATACGCAGTATTTT
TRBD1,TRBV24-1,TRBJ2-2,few,CATSDPSLRGHTGELFF,TGTGCCACCAGTGATCCAAGCCTCAGGGGGCACACCGGGGAGCTGTTTTTT
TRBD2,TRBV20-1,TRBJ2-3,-,CSASKVSGSTDTQYF,TGCAGTGCTAGTAAGGTTAGCGGGAGCACAGATACGCAGTATTTT
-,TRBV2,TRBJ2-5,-,CASSRGEETQYF,TGTGCCAGCAGTAGAGGGGAGGAGACCCAGTACTTC
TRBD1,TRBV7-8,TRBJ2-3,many,CASSFRTGWADTQYF,TGTGCCAGCAGCTTCCGGACAGGGTGGGCAGATACGCAGTATTTT
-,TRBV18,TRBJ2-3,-,CASSQVGRTDTQYF,TGTGCCAGCTCACAGGTTGGACGCACAGATACGCAGTATTTT
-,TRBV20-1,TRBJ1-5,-,CSARQFTGDQPQHF,TGCAGTGCAAGACAGTTTACTGGGGATCAGCCCCAGCATTTT
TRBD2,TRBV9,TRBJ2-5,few,CASSVASGPQETQYF,TGTGCCAGCAGCGTAGCTAGCGGTCCCCAAGAGACCCAGTACTTC
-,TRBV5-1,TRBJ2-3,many,CASSFFGGTDTQYF,TGTGCCAGCAGTTTCTTCGGGGGCACCGATACGCAGTATTTT
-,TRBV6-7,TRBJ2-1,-,CASSYSNGSSYNEQFF,TGTGCCAGCAGTTACTCGAACGGGAGCTCCTACAATGAGCAGTTCTTC
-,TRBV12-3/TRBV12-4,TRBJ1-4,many,CASSLNLLSGEKLFF,TGTGCCAGCAGTTTAAACCTACTGAGTGGAGAAAAACTGTTTTTT
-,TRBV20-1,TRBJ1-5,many,CSARDGLLQPQHF,TGCAGTGCTAGAGATGGGTTACTACAGCCCCAGCATTTT
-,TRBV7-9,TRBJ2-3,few,CASSFSAPSSTDTQYF,TGTGCCAGCAGCTTCTCAGCTCCCTCTAGCACAGATACGCAGTATTTT
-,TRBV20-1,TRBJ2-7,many,CSASTGTSHAKQYF,TGCAGTGCTTCTACCGGGACAAGTCACGCCAAGCAGTACTTC
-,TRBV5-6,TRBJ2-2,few,CASSLAGRTGELFF,TGTGCCAGCAGCTTGGCGGGGAGGACCGGGGAGCTGTTTTTT
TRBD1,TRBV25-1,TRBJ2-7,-,CASRTGGAASEQYF,TGTGCCAGCAGAACAGGGGGAGCCGCCTCCGAGCAGTACTTC
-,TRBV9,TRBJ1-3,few,CASSGGGPSGNTIYF,TGTGCCAGCAGCGGCGGGGGTCCAAGCGGAAACACCATATATTTT
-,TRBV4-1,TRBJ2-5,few,CASSPNQGGRETQYF,TGCGCCAGCAGCCCGAACCAGGGAGGCCGAGAGACCCAGTACTTC
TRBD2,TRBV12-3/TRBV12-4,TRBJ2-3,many,CASSLSSGGGDTQYF,TGTGCCAGCAGTTTGTCTAGCGGGGGTGGAGATACGCAGTATTTT